This T cell receptor (beta chain) was sequenced for a study of blood T cell repertoires in COVID-19. Here immunoSEQ multiplex PCR was the method, and the copy in TCRdb shows in-frame clones only, minus some. This table holds tens of thousands of clones, approximately 80% found once. This clone was recorded only once. This CDR3 contains 15 residues. CDR1 SGHTA and CDR2 FQGNSA come from the germline V gene. V dropped 5 bases and J dropped 6 bases, with 17 bases sitting between them. The gene calls are TRBV7-2 and TRBJ1-5, with D perhaps matching TRBD1 (6 bases). The sequenced sample consisted of peripheral blood. This receptor was obtained from a man aged 25 to 45 with COVID-19, enrolled during active disease. The CDR3 here is CASSPYRDSAQPQHF. In nucleotides, the CDR3 is TGTGCCAGCAGCCCCTACAGGGATAGCGCTCAGCCCCAGCATTTT.